The following is a TCR beta chain sequence with its context. The antigen it binds to is not known. Per-nucleotide qualities are absent, and no much larger clonotype sits a single base away. The trial excluded patients who had a history of autoimmune disease or were on systemic immunosuppression. Peripheral blood for TCR sequencing was collected from all dose cohorts at baseline, on cycle 4 day 1, and on cycle 7 day 1. Samples came from an open-label, multicenter, first-in-human phase I dose-escalation trial of ivuxolimab. Adults with locally advanced or metastatic head and neck squamous cell, hepatocellular, melanoma or renal cell carcinoma were enrolled in the trial. Before TCR sequencing, CD4+ T cells and CD8+ T cells were sorted from peripheral blood as separate populations. CDR3 length: 13 amino acids, cysteine to phenylalanine. Only CDR3 DNA remains: 39 bases, in frame from the first base. V and J are truncated by 4 bases and 4 bases respectively, leaving an intervening sequence of 9 bases. CDR1 and CDR2 were assigned from the germline V gene as SGHRS and YFSETQ.

This specimen comes from a study of OX40 agonist ivuxolimab in advanced cancers. Background for the entire study: Ivuxolimab was an agonistic, fully human IgG2 monoclonal antibody directed against OX40 (CD134), a costimulatory receptor. Partial responses were achieved by three dose-escalation patients, of whom one had hepatocellular carcinoma and two had cutaneous melanoma. The dose-escalation cohort was roughly 80% male with a mean age of approximately 60 years, ranging from roughly 23 to 80. The paper reports the monotherapy dose-escalation portion (N = 52 patients) of the phase I ivuxolimab trial. Patients were allowed to have had prior anti-PD-1, anti-PD-L1 or anti-CTLA-4 therapy, and roughly 40% of the dose-escalation patients had previously received checkpoint inhibitors. Peripheral TCRbeta sequencing aimed to test whether ivuxolimab altered TCR sequence diversity and caused clonal T-cell expansion. Intravenous ivuxolimab was administered to patients every 2 weeks at six dose levels: 0.01, 0.1, 0.3, 1.5, 3 and 10 mg/kg. Of the approximately 53 patients in dose escalation, about 20 had hepatocellular carcinoma, approximately 15 had melanoma, 9 had renal cell carcinoma and 9 had head and neck cancer. The paper as a whole reports these results and caveats: Low levels of normalized T-cell clonal expansion were also shown by some nonresponding patients. Antigen specificity was not determined for the clonally expanded peripheral T cells. In partial responders in the 0.1-3.0 mg/kg groups, normalized peripheral clonal expansion was found to be among the lowest, especially among CD8+ T cells. At doses of 0.1 to 3.0 mg/kg, clonal expansion of both CD4+ and CD8+ T cells in blood was seen between baseline and week 6. After ivuxolimab, more expanded clones were found on average in CD8+ T cells than in CD4+ T cells.

For sequencing of the TCRbeta CDR3 region, genomic DNA was extracted from the sorted cells. The immunoSEQ Assay was used to sequence the TCRbeta CDR3 regions. Imported from immuneACCESS, the table was reduced by TCRdb to in-frame sequences with V and J called. These copies leave out some clones; in studies compared against another copy, an unresolved V gene accounts for under half, and the cause of the remainder is not known. The sample includes more than 65,000 clones, with about four fifths observed a single time. The leading ten clones occupy about 2.2% of the sample. The rearrangement joined TRBV5-1 to TRBJ1-5; TRBD1 is a weak D gene call, 5 bases matching. The TCR sequence derives from an adult with an advanced solid tumor such as melanoma, head and neck, liver or kidney cancer. The sequences come from CD4+ or CD8+ T cells sorted from blood, collected in a trial of the OX40 agonist ivuxolimab. The bases read TGCGCCAGCAGCAAAGACAGTAATCAGCCCCAGCATTTT. Translated, it reads CASSKDSNQPQHF.